These T cell receptor beta chains were read from a single sample in a study of Ad26.COV2.S vaccination and SARS-CoV-2 variants. The assay was immunoSEQ multiplex PCR, and TCRdb's table has in-frame clones only and misses some. The data hold about 380,000 clones, with about 83% observed a single time. The starting material was peripheral blood, obtained in a trial of Ad26.COV2.S vaccine versus placebo. Source of these receptors: a person aged 18-60 years who received the Ad26.COV2.S COVID-19 vaccine or a placebo. Each CDR3 is given with its conserved first and last residue. The order of the fields is V gene, D gene, CDR3 protein. The D gene is left open where the match is weak.

>TRBV25-1|.
CASSELGGRTKLGYTF
>TRBV7-2|TRBD1
CASSSDREAGGYTF
>TRBV18|TRBD1
CASSPLDRGNQPQHF
>TRBV6-5|TRBD2
CATRLAEYNEQFF
>TRBV18|.
CASSPRTDEKLFF
>TRBV5-3|TRBD2
CARQVAGGPRNEQYF
>TRBV18|.
CASSRLRGETQYF
>TRBV28|TRBD1
CASAKGGTGGNQPQHF
>TRBV21-1|.
CASSKKEKLFF
>TRBV19|TRBD1
CASRTGAGELFF
>TRBV5-1|.
CASSPLGTLEQFF
>TRBV27|.
CASSLNSAFFYGYTF
>TRBV2|TRBD1
CASNRDRFSYEQYF
>TRBV4-2|TRBD2
CASSQDKRGGPDTQYF
>TRBV7-2|.
CASSLSRVGSSPLHF
>TRBV30|.
CAWSPLTGSEQFF
>TRBV19|.
CASTPRRRDHTEAFF
>TRBV27|TRBD1
CASTSPGTASAFF
>TRBV7-2|.
CASSPLGAAGELFF
>TRBV5-8|.
CASSLGAYNEQFF
>TRBV12-3/TRBV12-4|.
CASSTKWGQPQHF
>TRBV11-2|TRBD2
CASSLDSLAGDLTDTQYF
>TRBV19|.
CASSMSVLWRDAGELFF
>TRBV7-9|.
CASSLYMNYGYTF
>TRBV4-1|TRBD1
CASSARDSYEQYF
>TRBV9|.
CASSSGLLKDEQYF
>TRBV11-1|.
CASSPRTVDTDTQYF
>TRBV4-2|.
CASSQVQTRYGYTF
>TRBV9|TRBD1
CASSVVLRSAGQGPYEQYF